The clone carrying this T cell receptor beta chain was detected only a few times. Unique molecular identifiers were incorporated when the TCRbeta library was constructed. TCRdb re-called the PCR reads through MiXCR, storing one row per CDR3 protein. Of nearly 350,000 distinct CDR3 sequences listed, under 20% are singletons. This entry belongs to a study of T-cell reconstitution after alpha-beta-depleted transplantation in children. Germline lookup yields CDR1 MNHEY and CDR2 SMNVEV (reference sequence). The CDR3 has 9 amino acids. V lost 10 bases and J lost 7, with 5 bases in between. The sequences come from PBMCs, mostly from graft donor cells, collected 360 days after TCRalphabeta/CD19-depleted stem cell transplant. The TCR originated in a male patient aged 2 to 10 who had a stem cell transplant for acute lymphoblastic leukemia, so the T cells may come from the graft donor. The chain recombines TRBV27 with TRBJ2-1; no firm D call. CDR3 bases: TGTGCCACCCCAAATGAGCAGTTCTTC. Translation: CATPNEQFF.